Below are 16 T cell receptor beta chains sequenced from a single sample in a study of a mutant IDH1 vaccine in newly diagnosed glioma. Described time point: baseline, week 1 (first vaccination visit). The sample's treatment: pre-vaccination baseline after standard-of-care therapy. Using immunoSEQ multiplex PCR, the repertoire was profiled, and TCRdb retains in-frame clones only, with some absent. The sample carries 30,000 to 40,000 clones, roughly three quarters recorded once. The material was PBMCs, obtained from a glioma patient treated with radiotherapy, temozolomide or both. The receptors come from a man in his forties or fifties with glioma. Some clones in this sample may be carry-over from other donors' samples.

The V gene is TRBV18, the J gene TRBJ2-2; D not resolved. V was clipped by 1 base and J by 6 bases, with 9 bases between them. The CDR3 runs to 14 residues. The germline gives CDR1 KGHSH, CDR2 LQKENI. The CDR3 DNA sequence: TGTGCCAGCTCACCACAGAACTCCCCCGGGGAGCTGTTTTTT. Translated, it gives CASSPQNSPGELFF.

The chain is built from TRBV4-2 and TRBJ1-3; a weak D match, TRBD1 (6 bases). The CDR3 has 16 amino acids. With 4 bases removed from V and 2 bases from J, the gap between germline ends came to 15 bases. CDR1 and CDR2 from the germline V gene are LGHNA and YNFKEQ. The CDR3 DNA sequence: TGTGCCAGCAGCCCTCTGATGGGGGCCACTGGAAACACCATATATTTT. Residues: CASSPLMGATGNTIYF.

This clone came up a few times. DNA of the CDR3: TGTGCCAGCAGTGAAGCCGGGACCTCCTACGAGCAGTACTTC. Protein sequence: CASSEAGTSYEQYF. The rearrangement links TRBV6-1 to TRBJ2-7; either TRBD1 or TRBD2 may supply D (5 bases each). The CDR3 loop spans 14 amino acids. Germline V CDR1 and CDR2: MNHNS, SASEGT. V was clipped by 0 bases and J by 0 bases, with 6 bases between them.

By proportion, this clone is medium-sized. The CDR3 DNA reads TGTGCCAGCAGCTCCACGGGGACGATACAAGGGGATCAGCCCCAGCATTTT. Residues: CASSSTGTIQGDQPQHF. The chain combines TRBV7-9 with TRBJ1-5, with D possibly being TRBD1 (5 bases). Trimming took off 4 bases at V and 5 bases at J, with 21 bases between the two ends. The CDR3 loop spans 17 amino acids. CDR1 is SEHNR, CDR2 FQNEAQ, per germline (reference sequence).

This clone was observed a few times. The rearrangement links TRBV6-1 to TRBJ1-5, with no clear D. The germline V and J ends were trimmed by 1 base and 5 bases, with 6 bases remaining between them. The CDR3 contains 13 residues. Per germline, CDR1 MNHNS and CDR2 SASEGT. The chain's CDR3 is CASSEVGDQPQHF. The CDR3 coding sequence is TGTGCCAGCAGTGAAGTCGGGGATCAGCCCCAGCATTTT.

The V gene is TRBV7-9, the J gene TRBJ2-5; 8 bases are a match to TRBD2. V shed 2 bases and J 7 bases; nucleotides not matched to a gene: 12. The CDR3 runs to 16 residues. Germline CDR1 and CDR2: SEHNR and FQNEAQ (reference sequence). The CDR3 sequence: CASSLSLAGPHWTQYF. The DNA for the CDR3 is TGTGCCAGCAGCTTATCCCTAGCGGGCCCCCACTGGACCCAGTACTTC.

The chain joins TRBV29-1 to TRBJ2-4, with D hard to call. Trimming removed 8 bases at V and 9 bases at J, with 8 bases between. The CDR3 is 9 amino acids. Per the germline V gene, CDR1 is SQVTM and CDR2 is ANQGSEA. CDR3 sequence reads: CSPLSIQYF. CDR3 bases: TGCAGCCCGCTGAGCATTCAGTACTTC.

The chain couples TRBV11-2 to TRBJ2-2; D is possibly TRBD2 (5 bases). V lost 1 base and J 5 bases, leaving 11 bases between the germline ends. The V gene's germline CDR1 is SGHAT and CDR2 FQNNGV. CDR3 length equals 15 residues. The CDR3: CASSLVSGNTGELFF. In DNA form, the CDR3 reads TGTGCCAGCAGCTTAGTGTCCGGGAATACCGGGGAGCTGTTTTTT.

V usage is TRBV7-8 and J usage is TRBJ2-7; D not resolved. Trimming left V 5 bases short and J 2 bases short, with 16 bases between. Per the germline V gene, CDR1 is SGHVS and CDR2 is FQNEAQ. This CDR3 spans 15 amino acids. The CDR3 region is CASSPIFPSPYEQYF. The CDR3 nucleotides read TGTGCCAGCAGCCCCATATTTCCGAGTCCCTACGAGCAGTACTTC.

The genes are TRBV19 and TRBJ1-1; D ambiguous. Germline loops: CDR1 LNHDA, CDR2 SQIVND (reference sequence). Trimming left V 5 bases short and J 4 bases short, with 14 bases between. There are 14 residues in the CDR3. The CDR3 DNA follows: TGTGCCAGTAGTGAAGCAGGATGGGGCACTGAAGCTTTCTTT. Encoded protein: CASSEAGWGTEAFF.

The chain combines TRBV15 with TRBJ1-3; D ambiguous. The CDR3 is 13 residues long. Trimming took 6 bases from V and 1 from J, leaving 7 bases between them. Germline CDR1 reads LNHNV; CDR2 reads YYDKDF (reference sequence). The CDR3 is CATRSLSGNTIYF. The CDR3 DNA reads TGTGCCACCAGATCTCTGTCTGGAAACACCATATATTTT.

This rearrangement joins TRBV6-5 to TRBJ1-1; D might be TRBD1 (5 bases). The germline gives CDR1 MNHEY, CDR2 SVGAGI. This CDR3 comprises 14 residues. V lost 6 bases and J 0 bases, leaving 11 bases between the germline ends. CDR3 nucleotides: TGTGCCAGCAGCATGACAGATATGAACACTGAAGCTTTCTTT. This gives the protein CASSMTDMNTEAFF.

The chain employs TRBV15 and TRBJ2-5; no clear D gene. CDR1 is LNHNV, CDR2 YYDKDF, per germline (reference sequence). The CDR3 spans 12 residues. V shed 0 bases and J shed 5 bases, with 4 bases lying between them. CDR3 protein: CATSRDWETQYF. As DNA, the CDR3 is TGTGCCACCAGCAGAGATTGGGAGACCCAGTACTTC.

This clone is a singleton in its sample. The chain is built from TRBV7-2 and TRBJ2-5; 15 positions agree with TRBD2. This CDR3 spans 16 amino acids. Per the germline V gene, CDR1 is SGHTA and CDR2 is FQGNSA. The junction had 5 bases not matched to a gene; V was cut back by 5 bases and J by 4 bases. CDR3 protein: CASSPRTSGGAETQYF. The CDR3 nucleotides read TGTGCCAGCAGCCCAAGGACTAGCGGGGGGGCAGAGACCCAGTACTTC.

This chain uses TRBV5-1 with TRBJ1-3, with D possibly TRBD1 on 5 matching bases. The germline V and J ends were trimmed by 4 bases and 4 bases, with 15 bases remaining between them. The V gene's germline CDR1 is SGHRS and CDR2 YFSETQ. The CDR3 consists of 15 residues. CDR3: CASSQAGTLGNTIYF. CDR3 in DNA: TGCGCCAGCAGCCAAGCAGGGACCCTGGGAAACACCATATATTTT.

The chain carries TRBV27 and TRBJ2-7; 7 bases map to TRBD1. Germline V CDR1 and CDR2: MNHEY, SMNVEV (reference sequence). The CDR3 extends over 15 amino acids. With V trimmed by 5 bases and J by 1 base, 8 bases remained unmatched. Here the CDR3 reads CASSRAGTASYEQYF. CDR3 bases: TGTGCCAGCAGTCGCGCCGGGACAGCTTCCTACGAGCAGTACTTC.